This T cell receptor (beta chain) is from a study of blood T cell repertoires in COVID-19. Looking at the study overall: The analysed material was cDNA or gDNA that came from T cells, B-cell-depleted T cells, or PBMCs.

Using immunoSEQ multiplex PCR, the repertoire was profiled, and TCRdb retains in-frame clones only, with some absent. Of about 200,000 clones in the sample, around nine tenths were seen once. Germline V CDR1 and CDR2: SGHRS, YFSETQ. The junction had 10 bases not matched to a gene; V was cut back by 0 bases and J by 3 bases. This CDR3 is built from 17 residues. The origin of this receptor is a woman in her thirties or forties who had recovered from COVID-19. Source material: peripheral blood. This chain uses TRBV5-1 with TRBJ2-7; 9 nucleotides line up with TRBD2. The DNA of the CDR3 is TGCGCCAGCAGCTTGGCATCGGGAGGCGGGAGGGACTACGAGCAGTACTTC. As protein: CASSLASGGGRDYEQYF. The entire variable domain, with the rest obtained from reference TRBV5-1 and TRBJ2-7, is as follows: KAGVTQTPRYLIKTRGQQVTLSCSPISGHRSVSWYQQTPGQGLQFLFEYFSETQRNKGNFPGRFSGRQFSNSRSEMNVSTLELGDSALYLCASSLASGGGRDYEQYFGPGTRLTVT.